This entry is about one T cell receptor beta chain. Its antigen specificity is not known. Base qualities are not recorded, but no much larger clone differs from it by a single base. This specimen's time point label, per the study, means: pretreatment peripheral blood. The cohort comprised 25 to 30 patients with locally advanced or metastatic urothelial carcinoma treated at Memorial Sloan Kettering on a trial protocol. Peripheral blood mononuclear cells were collected pretreatment and during treatment, with between 1 and 8 total time points per patient. The Qiagen DNeasy Blood extraction kit was used to purify genomic DNA from total PBMCs and tumor samples. PBMCs were collected pretreatment and during treatment, and were isolated and stored as previously described. This specimen comes from a study of PD-L1 blockade in urothelial cancer (dated by TCRdb to about 2017). About the study as a whole: Therapy was started around 2014 for all patients, and atezolizumab 1,200 mg was administered intravenously every 3 weeks. Durable clinical benefit was achieved by nine patients and was not achieved by 20 patients. Pretreatment tumor samples and matched peripheral blood, collected serially before and after atezolizumab treatment, underwent TCR sequencing. Blood samples were analyzed at two time points: 3 weeks after treatment start (second dose) and 6 weeks after treatment start. About 90% of the 29 patients were identified as males with urothelial cancer of bladder origin, and a prior smoking history was reported by 18 of 29 patients. In the same patients who had TCR sequencing, pretreatment tumors also underwent whole exome sequencing and RNA sequencing. An ECOG performance status of 0 or 1 was recorded for the patients, and 0 to 3 prior chemotherapy regimens had been received by the patients. Blood samples gave median yields of approximately 130,000 T cells and tens of thousands of unique TCRs, along with a median clonality of 0.080. The study was an exploratory multi-omic analysis of somatic, immune and clinical correlates of response to PD-L1 blockade with atezolizumab in urothelial cancer. Pretreatment blood TCR-seq was available for 27 to 30 patients, at least one posttreatment blood collection was obtained for 25 or so patients, and tumor TCR-seq was available for 25 or so patients. Progression-free survival longer than 6 months counted as durable clinical benefit, and TCR features were additionally tested against both progression-free and overall survival. The study at large found these results: Because the sample size was small (n of about 27) and many exploratory analyses were performed, the results are intended to be hypothesis-generating. Improved progression-free and overall survival was associated with having pretreatment peripheral blood TCR clonality below the median. Greater expansion of tumor-associated TCR clones in peripheral blood 3 weeks after the start of treatment was observed in patients with durable benefit (n ≈ 22, p = 0.022).

There are 14 amino acids in the CDR3, from cysteine to phenylalanine inclusive. CDR3 DNA only is kept here, 42 bases in frame from base 1. V ends up 1 base short and J 4 bases short, with an unmatched junction base count of 2. CDR1 and CDR2, looked up from the germline V gene, are SGHTA and FQGNSA. Synthetic TCR analog templates were spiked into each PCR to estimate absolute template abundance from read counts. TCRbeta CDR3 regions were amplified from genomic DNA with bias-controlled V and J gene primers using the immunoSEQ assay. Sequencing of rearranged TCRbeta segments was performed at approximately 20X coverage. The published analysis was carried out like this. Clustering was used to correct sequencing errors, and CDR3s were annotated against IMGT so that V, D and J genes could be assigned. Downstream analyses used only productive TCRbeta rearrangements and left out out-of-frame or stop-codon sequences. Clonality was calculated as one minus the Shannon entropy normalized by the log of the number of unique productive sequences. Clones differing between time points or between blood and tumor were identified using Fisher's exact test with Benjamini-Hochberg correction, with an adjusted p below 0.01 applied as the threshold. The immuneACCESS repertoire file appears here via TCRdb, limited to in-frame rearrangements. These files lack a portion of the clones; in checked studies, under half of the deficit traces to unresolved V genes, and the cause of the others is not known. V and J calls and clone size come straight from that table; D and trimming were deduced from the DNA. The sample includes tens of thousands of clones, with about 75% observed a single time. The ten largest make up approximately 3.7% of the sample.

The sequence derives from a man aged 70 or older with urothelial cancer. The sample was PBMCs, taken around atezolizumab (anti-PD-L1) treatment. Recombination joined TRBV7-2 with TRBJ2-3, and TRBD2 matches 7 of the central bases. The CDR3 is CASSLVGLADTQYF. At the DNA level, the sequence is TGTGCCAGCAGCTTAGTAGGACTAGCAGATACGCAGTATTTT.